A selection of T cell receptor beta chains follows, all from one sample in a study of blood T cell repertoires in COVID-19. TCRdb keeps only in-frame clones here, not all; method: immunoSEQ multiplex PCR. The sample records about 140,000 clones, about 87% being singletons. The sample taken for sequencing was peripheral blood. Every receptor here comes from a man in his fifties or sixties who had recovered from COVID-19. Each CDR3 is given without its conserved first and last residue. A D gene is named only where the DNA matches it firmly.

v_gene: TRBV7-2; d_gene: TRBD1; CDR3aa: ASSLDRGLETQY
v_gene: TRBV3-1/TRBV3-2; d_gene: TRBD2; CDR3aa: ASSQEGGALTGELF
v_gene: TRBV5-1; d_gene: TRBD1; CDR3aa: ASSLAGDRGADTQY
v_gene: TRBV12-1; d_gene: -; CDR3aa: ASSPIAGGPTDTQY
v_gene: TRBV7-2; d_gene: -; CDR3aa: ASSLIYGNSPFGELF
v_gene: TRBV10-3; d_gene: -; CDR3aa: AINAGEHQPQH
v_gene: TRBV6-1; d_gene: -; CDR3aa: ASRAPGGTYEQY
v_gene: TRBV5-5; d_gene: -; CDR3aa: ASSLVAGYEQY
v_gene: TRBV5-4; d_gene: TRBD1; CDR3aa: ASSLWDRGYPGYT
v_gene: TRBV24-1; d_gene: -; CDR3aa: ATSDLGQLSNISGNTIY
v_gene: TRBV14; d_gene: -; CDR3aa: ASSQDWGRRNEKLF
v_gene: TRBV7-2; d_gene: -; CDR3aa: ASSLAQFTNYGYT
v_gene: TRBV7-9; d_gene: TRBD1; CDR3aa: ASSLNTKGAYSGNTIY
v_gene: TRBV25-1; d_gene: -; CDR3aa: ASSETNPQGTTEAF
v_gene: TRBV3-1/TRBV3-2; d_gene: TRBD1; CDR3aa: ASSQGGGRNTEAF
v_gene: TRBV20-1; d_gene: TRBD1; CDR3aa: SASEGQGTNEKLF
v_gene: TRBV6-5; d_gene: -; CDR3aa: ASSYSTETRPQH
v_gene: TRBV2; d_gene: -; CDR3aa: ASSATVLT
v_gene: TRBV5-1; d_gene: -; CDR3aa: ASSPWGGNYGYT
v_gene: TRBV5-8; d_gene: -; CDR3aa: ASSRDALSSGAGNQPQH
v_gene: TRBV7-2; d_gene: TRBD1; CDR3aa: ASSARTGEGNTIY
v_gene: TRBV2; d_gene: TRBD1; CDR3aa: ASSSQGLTNEKLF
v_gene: TRBV27; d_gene: -; CDR3aa: ASSFFANQPQH
v_gene: TRBV25-1; d_gene: TRBD1; CDR3aa: ASSVRDRDTGELF
v_gene: TRBV5-1; d_gene: TRBD1; CDR3aa: ASSLQGGLNTEAF
v_gene: TRBV7-2; d_gene: -; CDR3aa: ASIAGKGTDTQY